The 20 T cell receptor beta chains reported below all come from one sample, sequenced in a study of PD-1 blockade in classical Hodgkin lymphoma. Method: immunoSEQ multiplex PCR; TCRdb's copy keeps in-frame clones and lacks some. The sample lists about 29,000 clones, 85% occurring once. After autologous stem cell transplantation all patients relapsed, and prior brentuximab vedotin exposure differed between cohorts. Researchers used magnetic negative selection to pull out pure CD4+ T cells from thawed PBMCs. Sequenced material: CD4+ T cells from blood, taken at baseline. The receptor set was obtained from a human donor with classical Hodgkin lymphoma.

J is TRBJ2-1 and V is TRBV6-4, with 11 nucleotides matching TRBD2. Per the germline V gene, CDR1 is MRHNA and CDR2 is SNTAGT. Germline trimming cut 3 bases from V and 9 bases from J; bases unmatched to any gene: 7. The CDR3 totals 15 residues. The CDR3 protein is CASSELAGARSEQFF. The CDR3, as DNA: TGTGCCAGCAGTGAACTAGCGGGGGCGCGGAGTGAGCAGTTCTTC.

This clone has just a few counts. This sequence joins TRBV27 and TRBJ2-7; D is perhaps TRBD1 (5 bases). The CDR3 has 13 amino acids. Trimming stripped 5 bases from V and 4 bases from J, with 12 bases between. CDR1 MNHEY and CDR2 SMNVEV come from the germline V gene (reference sequence). In DNA form, the CDR3 reads TGTGCCAGCAGTCCCCCAGGGCAGTACGAGCAGTACTTC. The encoded protein is CASSPPGQYEQYF.

The chain carries TRBV5-6 and TRBJ2-3; 11 bases are shared with TRBD2. Germline CDR1 and CDR2: SGHDT and YYEEEE. V gave up 4 bases and J gave up 6 bases; unmatched junction bases: 10. The CDR3 runs to 16 residues. In DNA form, the CDR3 reads TGTGCCAGCAGCCACAAACTAGCGGGAGATTCGGATACGCAGTATTTT. It is translated as CASSHKLAGDSDTQYF.

This clone was observed once. The chain is built from TRBV5-6 and TRBJ1-1; possible D gene TRBD1, 5 bases. V shed 0 bases and J shed 4 bases, with 10 bases lying between them. This CDR3 is built from 14 residues. Germline-derived CDR1 and CDR2 are SGHDT and YYEEEE. In DNA, the CDR3 is TGTGCCAGCAGCTTGGGCCAGGGTGGCACTGAAGCTTTCTTT. Translating gives CASSLGQGGTEAFF.

V gene TRBV30 combines with J gene TRBJ1-1, with 7 nucleotides matching TRBD1. The length of the CDR3 is 17 residues. Germline V gene data show CDR1 as GTSNPN and CDR2 as SVGIG (reference sequence). J gave up 7 bases and V 1 base, and 18 bases lay outside the gene matches. CDR3 loop: CAWSAETGSKGYDEAFF. Written as DNA, the CDR3 is TGTGCCTGGAGTGCGGAGACAGGGAGTAAGGGTTATGATGAAGCTTTCTTT.

The chain carries TRBV7-2 and TRBJ2-3; possibly TRBD2 for D (6 bases). In germline, CDR1 is SGHTA, CDR2 FQGNSA. This CDR3 comprises 15 residues. The V gene lost 5 bases and the J gene lost 6 bases, with 18 bases spanning the gap. In nucleotides, the CDR3 is TGTGCCAGCAGCCCCCGGGACTCCTTAGTGGATACGCAGTATTTT. Translating gives CASSPRDSLVDTQYF.

This clone occurred once. V and J are TRBV6-5 and TRBJ1-1, with D hard to call. The CDR3 has 15 residues. The V and J ends lost 2 bases and 2 bases respectively, with 12 bases between them. CDR1 is MNHEY and CDR2 is SVGAGI in the germline V gene. The CDR3: CASSYGGRLNTEAFF. The CDR3 coding sequence is TGTGCCAGCAGTTACGGAGGCAGGCTTAACACTGAAGCTTTCTTT.

This chain joins TRBV10-3 and TRBJ2-1; 9 bases match TRBD2. The CDR3 consists of 14 residues. The trim removed 5 bases at V and 2 bases at J, leaving 1 base unmatched. Germline CDR1 reads ENHRY; CDR2 reads SYGVKD. The DNA of the CDR3 is TGTGCCATCAGTTTAGCGGGAGCCTACAATGAGCAGTTCTTC. Residues: CAISLAGAYNEQFF.

The chain is built from TRBV5-4 and TRBJ2-1; 8 bases fit TRBD1. The germline gives CDR1 SGHNT, CDR2 YYREEE (reference sequence). After removal of 4 bases from V and 4 bases from J, the junction contained 16 bases not matched to a gene. The CDR3 loop spans 18 amino acids. CDR3 DNA sequence: TGTGCCAGCAGCGCAGCCTTTGCCGGGACAGGAATTTACAATGAGCAGTTCTTC. Protein sequence: CASSAAFAGTGIYNEQFF.

As DNA, the CDR3 is TGTGCCAGCAGCCATTCCGGGACTAGCACAGATACGCAGTATTTT. Translating it yields CASSHSGTSTDTQYF. The V gene is TRBV11-2, the J gene TRBJ2-3; possible D gene TRBD2, 6 bases. From germline, CDR1 is SGHAT and CDR2 FQNNGV. The CDR3 is 15 residues long. Trimming left V 5 bases short and J 0 bases short, with 12 bases between.

A single count supports this clone. One end of the junction fails to match germline, which may point to a read error. V gene TRBV7-9 combines with J gene TRBJ2-2; maybe TRBD2 (5 bases). Germline values: CDR1 SEHNR, CDR2 FQNEAQ (reference sequence). The CDR3 spans 14 residues. The CDR3 nucleotides read TGTGCCAGCAGCTTATCCGGGAACCCCGGGGAGCTGTTTTTT. It yields the protein CASSLSGNPGELFF.

The rearrangement uses TRBV18 and TRBJ1-5; 10 bases are a match to TRBD1. Germline V gene data show CDR1 as KGHSH and CDR2 as LQKENI. The V segment lost 6 bases and the J segment 9 bases; nucleotides outside the gene matches: 11. CDR3 size: 15 residues. The CDR3, as DNA: TGTGCCAGCTCCCCTATTGGGACAGGGGAGAGGCCCCAGCATTTT. It is translated as CASSPIGTGERPQHF.

This clone was seen a few times. V and J are TRBV5-5 and TRBJ1-2; 9 bases are shared with TRBD1. CDR1 and CDR2 (germline): SGHKS, YYEKEE (reference sequence). There are 16 residues in the CDR3. V trimming: 4 bases; J trimming: 7 bases; junction bases outside the gene matches: 14. CDR3 coding DNA: TGTGCCAGCAGCGGGGGACAGGGTTCGTCAGGGGTTGGCTACACCTTC. This sequence encodes CASSGGQGSSGVGYTF.

The chain carries TRBV7-2 and TRBJ2-5; maybe TRBD2 (6 bases). The J call may be incorrect, as the DNA end agrees better with TRBJ2-7. The germline V gene has CDR1 SGHTA and CDR2 FQGNSA. The CDR3 has 15 residues. This CDR3 is CASSLANREMYEQYF. DNA for the CDR3: TGTGCCAGCAGCTTAGCGAACCGGGAGATGTACGAGCAGTACTTC.

This clone is a singleton in its sample. The chain recombines TRBV7-2 with TRBJ2-7, with 16 bases aligning to TRBD2. The germline V gene encodes CDR1 SGHTA and CDR2 FQGNSA. J lost 4 bases, V lost 5 bases, and 11 bases had no gene match. This CDR3 has 18 amino acids. The CDR3 reads CASSLGLAGGPTNYEQYF. For the CDR3, the DNA is TGTGCCAGCAGCCTGGGACTAGCGGGAGGGCCAACAAATTACGAGCAGTACTTC.

The genes are TRBV5-1 and TRBJ1-1; 8 bases map to TRBD1. Germline V gives CDR1 SGHRS, CDR2 YFSETQ. Trimming took 4 bases from V and 8 from J; bases not matched to a gene: 4. This CDR3 has 12 residues. The DNA of the CDR3 is TGCGCCAGCAGCACAGGACAGGGCGAAGCTTTCTTT. It is translated as CASSTGQGEAFF. Based on the CDR3 plus reference TRBV5-1 and TRBJ1-1, the full variable domain is KAGVTQTPRYLIKTRGQQVTLSCSPISGHRSVSWYQQTPGQGLQFLFEYFSETQRNKGNFPGRFSGRQFSNSRSEMNVSTLELGDSALYLCASSTGQGEAFFGQGTRLTVV.

This rearrangement joins TRBV5-4 to TRBJ1-1, with 7 bases matching TRBD1. Trimming at V came to 1 base and at J to 1 base, leaving 4 bases not matched to a gene. Germline V gene sequence: CDR1 SGHNT, CDR2 YYREEE (reference sequence). The CDR3 sequence is 15 residues long. This chain's CDR3 is CASSLFGTENTEAFF. The DNA of the CDR3 is TGTGCCAGCAGCTTGTTTGGGACAGAGAACACTGAAGCTTTCTTT.

The chain couples TRBV30 to TRBJ2-7, with D possibly being TRBD1 (6 bases). Germline assignment: CDR1 GTSNPN and CDR2 SVGIG (reference sequence). This CDR3 has 14 residues. Trimming pared 2 bases from V and 2 bases from J, leaving 13 bases between. Here the CDR3 reads CAWSLETGTYEQYF. In DNA form, the CDR3 reads TGTGCCTGGAGTCTTGAAACAGGGACCTACGAGCAGTACTTC.

J is TRBJ1-5 and V is TRBV30; D unresolved. This CDR3 has 14 amino acids. Germline V gene data show CDR1 as GTSNPN and CDR2 as SVGIG (reference sequence). The V and J ends lost 0 bases and 0 bases respectively, with 6 bases between them. The CDR3 DNA is TGTGCCTGGAGTGTAGGCCGTAGCAATCAGCCCCAGCATTTT. It specifies CAWSVGRSNQPQHF.

The CDR3 loop reads CASIRWEGATYEQYF. The CDR3 DNA reads as TGTGCCAGCATCCGCTGGGAGGGGGCGACTTACGAGCAGTACTTC. The V gene is TRBV6-1, the J gene TRBJ2-7; D may correspond to TRBD1 or TRBD2 (7 bases each). Looked up from germline, CDR1 is MNHNS and CDR2 is SASEGT. This CDR3 comprises 15 residues. Trimming removed 7 bases from V and 4 bases from J, with 20 bases in between.